This is a list of T cell receptor beta chains from one sample in a study of PD-L1 blockade in urothelial cancer. Sequencing was performed with immunoSEQ multiplex PCR; in TCRdb, only in-frame clones are kept and a portion is missing. Found here are around 47,000 clones, 82% of them singletons; the top ten hold less than 15%. This specimen was PBMCs, taken around atezolizumab (anti-PD-L1) treatment. Source of these receptors: a man in his 60s with urothelial cancer. Both conserved end residues are part of each CDR3. Each record gives: CDR3 length, V gene, D gene, clone size, J gene, CDR3 DNA, CDR3 protein. A D gene is named only where the DNA matches it firmly. The size of a clone is reported for some rows only, either as once, few or many, or as a class for expanded clones.

16	TRBV5-6	-	-	TRBJ1-5	TGTGCCAGCAGCTTGGGAGAGCTAGGCAACAATCAGCCCCAGCATTTT	CASSLGELGNNQPQHF
14	TRBV2	-	-	TRBJ2-2	TGTGCCAGCAGCGGCGACAGGAACACCGGGGAGCTGTTTTTT	CASSGDRNTGELFF
14	TRBV30	-	-	TRBJ2-2	TGTGCCTGGAGTGTACAGCTGAACACCGGGGAGCTGTTTTTT	CAWSVQLNTGELFF
13	TRBV29-1	-	-	TRBJ1-1	TGCAGCGTTGAACCACAGGGTGGCACTGAAGCTTTCTTT	CSVEPQGGTEAFF
15	TRBV28	-	-	TRBJ1-1	TGTGCCAGCAGTCCCTATTCAGGGGTGGACACTGAAGCTTTCTTT	CASSPYSGVDTEAFF
14	TRBV19	-	once	TRBJ1-1	TGTGCCAGTAGTATCTCCACGGGGAACACTGAAGCTTTCTTT	CASSISTGNTEAFF
14	TRBV2	-	-	TRBJ1-4	TGTGCCAGCAGTGTCGGGGGGGCTAATGAAAAACTGTTTTTT	CASSVGGANEKLFF
15	TRBV28	-	-	TRBJ1-3	TGTGCCAGCAGGGGGAGACTTCGCTCTGGAAACACCATATATTTT	CASRGRLRSGNTIYF
16	TRBV11-1	TRBD1	-	TRBJ1-1	TGTGCCAGCAGCCCCAACGGACAGGGGGCCGGGACTGAAGCTTTCTTT	CASSPNGQGAGTEAFF
13	TRBV14	-	-	TRBJ2-1	TGTGCCAGCGGCTGGGGCGGCTACAATGAGCAGTTCTTC	CASGWGGYNEQFF
15	TRBV10-3	TRBD1	-	TRBJ1-2	TGTGCCATCAGGGGACAGGGATCCTCTAACTATGGCTACACCTTC	CAIRGQGSSNYGYTF
11	TRBV5-1	TRBD2	-	TRBJ2-7	TGCGCCAGCAGCCCGGGACTACAGCAGTACTTC	CASSPGLQQYF